The subject of this entry is one T cell receptor (beta chain). The data were obtained in a study of cytomegalovirus exposure and HLA in healthy donors. PCR employed 60 Vbeta and 13 Jbeta primers. Clones were sequenced by immunoSEQ multiplex PCR, and TCRdb holds only the in-frame ones, with some missing. The table has over 90,000 clones, 70% to 75% seen once. V was shortened by 2 bases and J by 0 bases, with 14 bases between the two germline ends. This CDR3 has 16 amino acids. Per germline, CDR1 LNHDA and CDR2 SQIVND (reference sequence). This TCR was recovered from a man aged 40-49 years in good health and CMV-seronegative. The sample taken for sequencing was PBMCs. The chain joins TRBV19 to TRBJ2-7; possibly TRBD1 for D (6 bases). CDR3 sequence (DNA): TGTGCCAGTAGTATAACGGGACACTATAGCTCCTACGAGCAGTACTTC. This encodes CASSITGHYSSYEQYF. Complete variable domain (other parts from reference TRBV19 and TRBJ2-7): DGGITQSPKYLFRKEGQNVTLSCEQNLNHDAMYWYRQDPGQGLRLIYYSQIVNDFQKGDIAEGYSVSREKKESFPLTVTSAQKNPTAFYLCASSITGHYSSYEQYFGPGTRLTVT.